This T cell receptor (beta chain) was recorded in a study of HIV-infected patients and healthy controls. Study conclusions and caveats: A major limitation was that merely sixteen HIV-infected individuals were processed. Compared with controls, mean Gini indices were significantly raised in HIV-infected repertoires, possibly indicating oligoclonality.

This clonotype came up many times. Its antigen is unidentified. CDR3 length: 16 residues. Trimming shortened V by 4 bases and J by 0 bases, and 11 bases separated the two germline ends. Germline values: CDR1 SGHRS, CDR2 YFSETQ. cDNA was made from 500 ng RNA using alpha and beta constant primers. Alpha and beta chain libraries were made separately by chain-specific third strand synthesis with multiplexing indices. TCRdb independently ran MiXCR on the 5' RACE reads; one entry per CDR3 protein. Among under 20,000 distinct CDR3 sequences listed, roughly 8.2% were seen once. All unsorted peripheral T cells were captured because whole blood was used without fractionation. Under twelve uninfected healthy donors were sampled as controls, a few sampled twice about 13 weeks apart. Peripheral blood, more than 2 ml, was drawn for RNA extraction.

Sequenced: blood. The rearrangement joins TRBV5-1 to TRBJ2-6, with D uncertain. The TCR comes from an adult in good health. The CDR3 region is CASSGGRSSGANVLTF. CDR3 bases: TGCGCCAGCAGCGGCGGACGGTCCTCTGGGGCCAACGTCCTGACTTTC.